These 18 T cell receptor beta chains originate from one sample sequenced in a study of T-cell reconstitution after alpha-beta-depleted transplantation in children. Unique molecular identifiers were used in preparing the TCRbeta library. MiXCR, applied by TCRdb to the PCR reads, yields one record per CDR3 protein. Altogether about 460,000 distinct CDR3 sequences are present, under 15% being singletons, with the ten largest covering more than 5.5%. Here the sequenced sample was PBMCs from the stem cell graft donor, taken from the stem cell graft. Receptors originate from a human donor who donated a stem cell graft to a child with combined immunodeficiency.

V gene TRBV4-3 combines with J gene TRBJ2-7; no clear D. Trimming took off 3 bases at V and 0 bases at J, with 12 bases between the two ends. The CDR3 has 15 amino acids. The germline V gene has CDR1 LGHNA and CDR2 YSLEER. The CDR3 bases are TGCGCCAGCAGCCAGGTCCTATCGAGCTCCTACGAGCAGTACTTC. This translates into CASSQVLSSSYEQYF.

The chain uses TRBV20-1 and TRBJ2-3; 8 bases are a match to TRBD2. This CDR3 has 19 amino acids. Trimming at V came to 2 bases and at J to 0 bases, leaving 16 bases not matched to a gene. Germline assignment: CDR1 DFQATT and CDR2 SNEGSKA (reference sequence). As DNA, the CDR3 is TGCAGTGCTAGACAACCAAGATCCCATAGCGGGGATAGCACAGATACGCAGTATTTT. This codes for CSARQPRSHSGDSTDTQYF.

The chain is built from TRBV21-1 and TRBJ1-3; TRBD1, as called in the table, went unchecked against the DNA. TRBV21-1 is shown as a pseudogene. The CDR3 sequence is 16 residues long. This CDR3 reads CASSNHDRATGNTIYF. The CDR3 coding sequence is TGTGCCAGCAGCAACCACGACAGGGCCACTGGAAACACCATATATTTT.

The gene calls are TRBV5-8 and TRBJ1-5; the D is unclear. The CDR3 loop spans 13 amino acids. The germline gives CDR1 SGHTS, CDR2 YDEGEE. Trimming cost V 1 base and J 6 bases, with 8 bases left between them. CDR3 sequence (DNA): TGTGCCAGCAGCTTGCGACGGGGTCAGCCCCAGCATTTT. Protein: CASSLRRGQPQHF.

A few counts support this clonotype. The CDR3 reads CSAPGTYGNQPQHF. As DNA, the CDR3 is TGCAGTGCTCCCGGGACGTACGGCAATCAGCCCCAGCATTTT. The J gene is TRBJ1-5, the V gene TRBV20-1, with a weak D call TRBD1 (5 bases). The CDR3 contains 14 residues. CDR1 DFQATT and CDR2 SNEGSKA come from the germline V gene (reference sequence). The germline V and J ends were trimmed by 5 bases and 2 bases, with 13 bases remaining between them.

The table lists this clonotype with a few counts. The genes are TRBV5-1 and TRBJ2-2; TRBD1 might be the D (7 bases). The V and J ends lost 4 bases and 7 bases respectively, with 17 bases between them. The germline V gene has CDR1 SGHRS and CDR2 YFSETQ. The CDR3 is 15 amino acids. CDR3 protein: CASSPQGGPGGELFF. The CDR3 DNA reads TGCGCCAGCAGCCCCCAGGGGGGTCCCGGCGGGGAGCTGTTTTTT.

This clonotype came up many times. V gene TRBV27 combines with J gene TRBJ2-5; TRBD2 agrees at 16 bases. J was trimmed by 0 bases and V by 7 bases; bases with no gene match: 2. This CDR3 region has 16 residues. From germline, CDR1 is MNHEY and CDR2 SMNVEV (reference sequence). DNA of the CDR3: TGTGCCAGCAAGGGACTAGCGGGGGGGTACCAAGAGACCCAGTACTTC. Translated, it gives CASKGLAGGYQETQYF.

The chain couples TRBV10-3 to TRBJ1-3; no firm D call. This CDR3 region has 15 residues. V gave up 8 bases and J gave up 2 bases, with 16 bases separating them. Germline V gives CDR1 ENHRY, CDR2 SYGVKD. CDR3 sequence: CAISRTAGPGNTIYF. The CDR3 DNA reads as TGTGCCATCTCTCGGACGGCCGGCCCTGGAAACACCATATATTTT.

In this sample, this clonotype turned up a few times. This chain joins TRBV20-1 and TRBJ2-7, with 13 positions matching TRBD2. V lost 6 bases to trimming and J lost 3 bases; unmatched junction nucleotides: 8. Germline assignment: CDR1 DFQATT and CDR2 SNEGSKA (reference sequence). CDR3 length: 15 residues. The CDR3 nucleotides are TGCAGTGCGATGTCAGGACTAGCGGGAGTCTACGAGCAGTACTTC. Translating gives CSAMSGLAGVYEQYF.

The V call is TRBV19, the J call TRBJ1-1; maybe TRBD1 (5 bases). This CDR3 spans 14 amino acids. Deletions cut 5 bases from V and 6 bases from J, with 16 bases between. CDR1 and CDR2 from the germline V gene are LNHDA and SQIVND (reference sequence). In nucleotides, the CDR3 is TGTGCCAGTAGTCTCGACTCAGGGCATCCTGAAGCTTTCTTT. Amino acids: CASSLDSGHPEAFF.

There are many counts of this clonotype. The rearrangement uses TRBV5-4 and TRBJ2-1, with TRBD2 identical over 8 bases. The CDR3 is made up of 16 amino acids. V lost 0 bases, J lost 4 bases, and 6 bases stayed unmatched. Germline values: CDR1 SGHNT, CDR2 YYREEE (reference sequence). In DNA, the CDR3 is TGTGCCAGCAGCTTGGGAGCGGGAGTAGCTTACAATGAGCAGTTCTTC. Encoded protein: CASSLGAGVAYNEQFF.

This clonotype occurred a few times. The chain recombines TRBV9 with TRBJ2-5; no clear D gene. This CDR3 is built from 13 residues. Trimming left V 1 base short and J 5 bases short, with 9 bases between. Germline V gene sequence: CDR1 SGDLS, CDR2 YYNGEE. The CDR3 region is CASSVFGGETQYF. The CDR3 DNA reads as TGTGCCAGCAGCGTATTCGGTGGGGAGACCCAGTACTTC.

The chain uses TRBV11-3 and TRBJ2-1; 8 positions match TRBD1. The CDR3 loop spans 15 amino acids. Trimming at V came to 4 bases and at J to 1 base, leaving 3 bases not matched to a gene. Germline CDR1 SGHNT, CDR2 YENEEA. The CDR3 sequence is CASSSRQGSYNEQFF. The DNA for the CDR3 is TGTGCCAGCAGCTCCCGACAGGGGTCCTACAATGAGCAGTTCTTC. The full variable domain, completed using reference TRBV11-3 and TRBJ2-1, is EAGVVQSPRYKIIEKKQPVAFWCNPISGHNTLYWYLQNLGQGPELLIRYENEEAVDDSQLPKDRFSAERLKGVDSTLKIQPAELGDSAVYLCASSSRQGSYNEQFFGPGTRLTVL.

This clonotype was picked up a small number of times. J is TRBJ1-5 and V is TRBV20-1, with D possibly matching TRBD1 (5 bases). The CDR3 is made up of 16 amino acids. Trimming left V 4 bases short and J 4 bases short, with 20 bases between. CDR1 and CDR2 from the germline V gene are DFQATT and SNEGSKA (reference sequence). The CDR3 loop is CSAKERGSVANQPQHF. In DNA, the CDR3 is TGCAGTGCTAAGGAAAGGGGTTCCGTGGCAAATCAGCCCCAGCATTTT.

The rearrangement joins TRBV4-3 to TRBJ2-5; D remains ambiguous. The CDR3 runs to 13 residues. With 3 bases removed from V and 5 bases from J, the gap between germline ends came to 10 bases. The V gene's germline CDR1 is LGHNA and CDR2 YSLEER. Written as DNA, the CDR3 is TGCGCCAGCAGCCAGGAAGACGGGGAGACCCAGTACTTC. Amino acids: CASSQEDGETQYF.

This clonotype was detected only a few times. The V gene is TRBV12-3 or TRBV12-4, the J gene TRBJ1-4, with no clear D. V was trimmed by 7 bases and J by 4 bases, leaving 25 bases between them. This CDR3 contains 18 residues. The CDR3 DNA is TGTGCCAGCACTTCCACGTGGGTTGTAGGGCAGGATAATGAAAAACTGTTTTTT. Amino acids: CASTSTWVVGQDNEKLFF.

The chain combines TRBV29-1 with TRBJ2-2, with 12 bases aligning to TRBD2. The CDR3 is made up of 17 amino acids. Trimming cost V 7 bases and J 4 bases; bases outside gene matches: 13. Per the germline V gene, CDR1 is SQVTM and CDR2 is ANQGSEA. The DNA for the CDR3 is TGCAGCGCCGAACTAGCGGGGGGACCCCGAGGCACCGGGGAGCTGTTTTTT. It is translated as CSAELAGGPRGTGELFF.

The rearrangement uses TRBV6-5 and TRBJ2-5; tentatively, D is TRBD1 (6 bases). The CDR3 has 16 amino acids. V lost 0 bases and J lost 3, with 14 bases in between. CDR1 is MNHEY and CDR2 is SVGAGI in the germline V gene. The CDR3 spells CASSYSRDTIKETQYF. CDR3 sequence (DNA): TGTGCCAGCAGTTACTCCAGGGACACCATCAAAGAGACCCAGTACTTC.